These T cell receptor beta chains were read from a single sample in a study of T cells in Graves' hyperthyroidism and ophthalmopathy. TCRdb processed the multiplex PCR reads anew with MiXCR; each CDR3 protein has one entry. The sample yields about 210,000 distinct CDR3 sequences, under 20% seen once. Material: blood. The receptors were sampled from a middle-aged man with Graves' hyperthyroidism. Each CDR3 is given with its conserved first and last residue. The order of the fields is J gene, V gene, D gene, clone size, CDR3 DNA, CDR3 protein. A D gene is named only where the DNA matches it firmly. Clone size is not always given. Where it is, it says once, few, many or a class for expanded clones.

TRBJ2-7	TRBV5-1	.	.	TGCGCCAGCAGCTTGAATGCAGGGAGCTCCTACGAGCAGTACTTC	CASSLNAGSSYEQYF
TRBJ2-7	TRBV13	TRBD2	many	TGTGCCAGCAGCTACTGGGGACTAGCGGGAGAGTCCTACGAGCAGTACTTC	CASSYWGLAGESYEQYF
TRBJ2-3	TRBV5-1	.	many	TGCGCCAGCAGCTTGGGGGCAGGCCCAGATACGCAGTATTTT	CASSLGAGPDTQYF
TRBJ1-4	TRBV29-1	TRBD1	.	TGCAGCGTCGTACTTCCCGGGACAGGGAATGAAAAACTGTTTTTT	CSVVLPGTGNEKLFF
TRBJ2-1	TRBV7-9	TRBD2	.	TGTGCCAGCAGCCCACCTAGCGGGAGCAATAATGAGCAGTTCTTC	CASSPPSGSNNEQFF
TRBJ2-1	TRBV4-2	TRBD2	few	TGTGCCAGCAGCCTCCGACTAGCGGGAGGAGGAGATGAGCAGTTCTTC	CASSLRLAGGGDEQFF
TRBJ2-1	TRBV5-4	.	few	TGTGCCAGCAGCTTTGTGGGGCCGATGAATGAGCAGTTCTTC	CASSFVGPMNEQFF
TRBJ2-3	TRBV2	.	many	TGTGCCAGCAGCCCCATGACAGTCACAGATACGCAGTATTTT	CASSPMTVTDTQYF
TRBJ2-3	TRBV20-1	TRBD2	few	TGCAGTGCTAGGATACTAGCGGGAGATCCAGATACGCAGTATTTT	CSARILAGDPDTQYF
TRBJ2-5	TRBV27	.	many	TGTGCCAGCAGACCCCGTGGGGGACAAGAGACCCAGTACTTC	CASRPRGGQETQYF
TRBJ1-2	TRBV15	TRBD1	many	TGTGCCACCAGCGGGCAGGGACAGGGCGGCTACACCTTC	CATSGQGQGGYTF
TRBJ2-1	TRBV5-1	TRBD2	.	TGCGCCAGCAGCCTGGGACTAGCGGGAGCGGGGTACAATGAGCAGTTCTTC	CASSLGLAGAGYNEQFF
TRBJ2-1	TRBV7-9	TRBD2	.	TGTGCCAGCAGAAGCCGGACTAGCGGACTCTACAATGAGCAGTTCTTC	CASRSRTSGLYNEQFF
TRBJ2-7	TRBV6-1	TRBD2	few	TGTGCCAGCAGTGAAGTAGCGGGATACGTCTACGAGCAGTACTTC	CASSEVAGYVYEQYF
TRBJ2-1	TRBV4-1	TRBD2	few	TGCGCCAGCAGCCAAGCCCCCGCTACTAGCGGGGGGGGCAATGAGCAGTTCTTC	CASSQAPATSGGGNEQFF
TRBJ2-3	TRBV7-2	TRBD2	.	TGTGCCAGCAGCCATACTGGACTAGCGGGAGTATCAGATACGCAGTATTTT	CASSHTGLAGVSDTQYF
TRBJ2-1	TRBV12-3/TRBV12-4	.	many	TGTGCCAGCATTCTCACCGGGACTTCAACCTACAATGAGCAGTTCTTC	CASILTGTSTYNEQFF
TRBJ1-3	TRBV7-9	.	few	TGTGCCAGCAGCTTATTAGGGAGAAGTGGAAACACCATATATTTT	CASSLLGRSGNTIYF
TRBJ2-7	TRBV20-1	TRBD2	many	TGCAGTGCTAGAGATCAAAGCGGGAGCTCCTACGAGCAGTACTTC	CSARDQSGSSYEQYF
TRBJ2-7	TRBV28	.	many	TGTGCCAGCAGTTTAAGGCAGAACTACGAGCAGTACTTC	CASSLRQNYEQYF
TRBJ2-3	TRBV28	.	many	TGTGCCAGCCAGGGGCCCGACACAGATACGCAGTATTTT	CASQGPDTDTQYF
TRBJ2-2	TRBV6-2/TRBV6-3	.	.	TGTGCCAGCAGTTATCAAAGAACCGGGGAGCTGTTTTTT	CASSYQRTGELFF
TRBJ1-4	TRBV12-3/TRBV12-4	.	few	TGTGCCAGCAGTACCGGGGGAAGCGAAAAACTGTTTTTT	CASSTGGSEKLFF
TRBJ2-3	TRBV11-3	TRBD2	many	TGTGCCAGCAGCTTAGGCGGGAGGGCCGGGCGCGCGCAGTATTTT	CASSLGGRAGRAQYF
TRBJ2-1	TRBV2	TRBD1	few	TGTGCCAGCAGGGGACAGGGGTATGAGCAGTTCTTC	CASRGQGYEQFF
TRBJ2-3	TRBV30	TRBD2	.	TGTGCCATCCCCGGCGCGGGGGACACAGATACGCAGTATTTT	CAIPGAGDTDTQYF
TRBJ2-7	TRBV6-2/TRBV6-3	.	many	TGTGCCAGCTGTGGTTCCCACGAGCAGTACTTC	CASCGSHEQYF
TRBJ2-7	TRBV6-2/TRBV6-3	TRBD1	few	TGTGCCAGCAGTTATACAGGGGGCTCCTACGAGCAGTACTTC	CASSYTGGSYEQYF
TRBJ2-5	TRBV5-1	.	many	TGCGCCAGCAGCCAAGGACAGATCCAAGAGACCCAGTACTTC	CASSQGQIQETQYF
TRBJ2-3	TRBV7-9	.	many	TGTGCCAGCAGCCTTGACCACAGCACAGATACGCAGTATTTT	CASSLDHSTDTQYF
TRBJ2-7	TRBV3-1	.	many	TGTGCCAGCAGCCAAGAGCTAGCGCTAAACTACGAGCAGTACTTC	CASSQELALNYEQYF
TRBJ2-1	TRBV24-1	TRBD1	many	TGTGCCACCAGTGATACACAACCGGGACAGGGTAGTTTAATCAATGAGCAGTTCTTC	CATSDTQPGQGSLINEQFF
TRBJ1-5	TRBV6-1	.	.	TGTGCCATCAGTGAGTCTGTCAGGGGTGGTATAGGGCCCCAGCATTTT	CAISESVRGGIGPQHF